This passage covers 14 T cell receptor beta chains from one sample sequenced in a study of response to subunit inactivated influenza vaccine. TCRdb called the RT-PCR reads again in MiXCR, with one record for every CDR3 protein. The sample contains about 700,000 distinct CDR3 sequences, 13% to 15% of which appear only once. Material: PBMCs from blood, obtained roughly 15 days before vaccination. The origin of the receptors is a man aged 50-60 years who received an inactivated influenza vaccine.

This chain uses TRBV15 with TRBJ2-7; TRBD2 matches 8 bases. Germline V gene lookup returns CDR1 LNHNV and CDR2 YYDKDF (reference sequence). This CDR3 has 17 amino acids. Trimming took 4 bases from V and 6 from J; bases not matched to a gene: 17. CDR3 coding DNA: TGTGCCACCAGCAAACGATGGGTTGCGGGAGGCTCTCCCGAGCAGTACTTC. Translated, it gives CATSKRWVAGGSPEQYF.

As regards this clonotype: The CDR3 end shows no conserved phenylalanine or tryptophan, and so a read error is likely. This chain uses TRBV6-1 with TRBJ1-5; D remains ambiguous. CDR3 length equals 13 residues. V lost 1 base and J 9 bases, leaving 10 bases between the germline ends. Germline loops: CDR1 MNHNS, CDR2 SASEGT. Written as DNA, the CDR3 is TGTGCCAGCAGTGAAGAGGGCTCAGGGCCCCAGCATCTT. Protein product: CASSEEGSGPQHL.

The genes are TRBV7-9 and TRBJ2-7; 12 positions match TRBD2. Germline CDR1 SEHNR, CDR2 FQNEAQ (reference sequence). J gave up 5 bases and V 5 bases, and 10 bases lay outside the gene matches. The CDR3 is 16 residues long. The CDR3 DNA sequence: TGTGCCAGCAGCCCTCGCTGGACTAGCGGGACCCACGAGCAGTACTTC. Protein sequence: CASSPRWTSGTHEQYF.

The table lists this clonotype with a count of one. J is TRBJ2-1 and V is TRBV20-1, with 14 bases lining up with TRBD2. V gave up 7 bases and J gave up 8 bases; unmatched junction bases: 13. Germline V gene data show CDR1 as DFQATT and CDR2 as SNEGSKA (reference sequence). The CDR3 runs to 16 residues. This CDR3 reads CSVVSGLAGGGDEQFF. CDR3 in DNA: TGCAGTGTCGTATCCGGACTAGCGGGAGGTGGCGATGAGCAGTTCTTC.

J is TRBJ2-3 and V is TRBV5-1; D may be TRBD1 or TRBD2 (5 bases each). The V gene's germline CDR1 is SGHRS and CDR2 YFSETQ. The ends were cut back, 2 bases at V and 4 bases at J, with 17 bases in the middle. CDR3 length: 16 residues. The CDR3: CASSLFPGTDSDTQYF. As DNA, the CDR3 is TGCGCCAGCAGCTTATTTCCAGGGACGGACTCAGATACGCAGTATTTT.

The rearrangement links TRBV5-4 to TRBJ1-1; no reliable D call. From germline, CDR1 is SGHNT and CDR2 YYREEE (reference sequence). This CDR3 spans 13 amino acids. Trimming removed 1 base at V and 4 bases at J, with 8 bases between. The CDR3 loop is CASSLRASTEAFF. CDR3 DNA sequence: TGTGCCAGCAGCTTGAGGGCTTCCACTGAAGCTTTCTTT.

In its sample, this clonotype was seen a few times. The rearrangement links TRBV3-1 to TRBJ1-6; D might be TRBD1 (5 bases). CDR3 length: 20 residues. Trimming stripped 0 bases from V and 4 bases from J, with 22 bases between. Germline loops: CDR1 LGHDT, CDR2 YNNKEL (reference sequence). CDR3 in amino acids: CASSQDLRSLLGPYNSPLHF. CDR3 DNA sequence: TGTGCCAGCAGCCAAGATTTACGGTCGTTATTGGGGCCATATAATTCACCCCTCCACTTT.

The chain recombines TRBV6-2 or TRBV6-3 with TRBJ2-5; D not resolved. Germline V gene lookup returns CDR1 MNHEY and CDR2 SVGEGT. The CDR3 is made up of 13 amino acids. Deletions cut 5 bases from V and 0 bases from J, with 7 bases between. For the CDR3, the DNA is TGTGCCAGCAGTCAGACCAACCAAGAGACCCAGTACTTC. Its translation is CASSQTNQETQYF.

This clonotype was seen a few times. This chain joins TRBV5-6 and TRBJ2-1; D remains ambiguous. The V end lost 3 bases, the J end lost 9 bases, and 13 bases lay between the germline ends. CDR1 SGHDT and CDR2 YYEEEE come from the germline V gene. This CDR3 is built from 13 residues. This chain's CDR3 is CASSSRGVREQFF. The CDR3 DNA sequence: TGTGCCAGCAGCTCTAGAGGAGTCCGTGAGCAGTTCTTC.

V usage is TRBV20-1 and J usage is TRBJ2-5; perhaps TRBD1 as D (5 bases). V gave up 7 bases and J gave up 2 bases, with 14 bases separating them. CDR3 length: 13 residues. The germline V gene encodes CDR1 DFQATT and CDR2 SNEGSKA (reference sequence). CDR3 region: CSVATASQETQYF. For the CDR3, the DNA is TGCAGTGTCGCGACAGCTTCTCAAGAGACCCAGTACTTC.

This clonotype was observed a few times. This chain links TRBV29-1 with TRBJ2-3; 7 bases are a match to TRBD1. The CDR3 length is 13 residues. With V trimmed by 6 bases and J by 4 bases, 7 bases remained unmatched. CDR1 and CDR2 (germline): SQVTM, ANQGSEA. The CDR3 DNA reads TGCAGCGTAGGGGGCAGGGCCTCAGATACGCAGTATTTT. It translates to CSVGGRASDTQYF.

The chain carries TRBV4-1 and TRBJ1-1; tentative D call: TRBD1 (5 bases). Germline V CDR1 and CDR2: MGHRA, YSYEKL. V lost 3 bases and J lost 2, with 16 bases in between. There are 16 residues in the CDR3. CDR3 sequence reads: CASSQLLGPSNTEAFF. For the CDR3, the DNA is TGCGCCAGCAGCCAGCTTTTGGGACCGAGCAACACTGAAGCTTTCTTT.

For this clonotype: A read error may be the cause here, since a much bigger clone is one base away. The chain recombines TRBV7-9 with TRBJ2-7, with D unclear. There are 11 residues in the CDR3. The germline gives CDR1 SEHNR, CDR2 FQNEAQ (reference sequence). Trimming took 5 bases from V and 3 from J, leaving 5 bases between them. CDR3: CASSPIYEQYF. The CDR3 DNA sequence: TGTGCCAGCAGCCCGATCTACGAGCAGTACTTC.

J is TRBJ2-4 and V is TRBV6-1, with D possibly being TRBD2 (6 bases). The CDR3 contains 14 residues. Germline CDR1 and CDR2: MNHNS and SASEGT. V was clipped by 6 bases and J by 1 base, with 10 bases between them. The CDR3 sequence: CASRAREAKNIQYF. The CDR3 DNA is TGTGCCAGCAGGGCCCGGGAGGCCAAAAACATTCAGTACTTC.